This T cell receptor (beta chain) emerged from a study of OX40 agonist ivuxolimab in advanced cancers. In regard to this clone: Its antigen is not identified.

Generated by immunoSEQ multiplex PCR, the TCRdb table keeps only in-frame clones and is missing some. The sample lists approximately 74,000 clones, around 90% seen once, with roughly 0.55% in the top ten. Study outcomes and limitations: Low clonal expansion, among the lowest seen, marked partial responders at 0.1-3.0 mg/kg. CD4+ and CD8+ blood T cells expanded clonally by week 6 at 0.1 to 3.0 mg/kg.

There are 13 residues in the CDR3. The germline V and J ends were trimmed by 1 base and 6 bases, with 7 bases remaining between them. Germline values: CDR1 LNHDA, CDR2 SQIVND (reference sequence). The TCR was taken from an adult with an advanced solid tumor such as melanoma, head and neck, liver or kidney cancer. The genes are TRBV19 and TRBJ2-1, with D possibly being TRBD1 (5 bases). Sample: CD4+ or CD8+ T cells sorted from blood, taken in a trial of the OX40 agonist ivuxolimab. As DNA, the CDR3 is TGTGCCAGTAGTATAGGACAGATCAATGAGCAGTTCTTC. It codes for CASSIGQINEQFF.